This is a list of T cell receptor beta chains from one sample in a study of CDR3 diversity in severe acne. TCRdb re-derived calls from the PCR reads in MiXCR, one entry per CDR3 protein. The profile shows around 83,000 distinct CDR3 sequences, about 49% of them singletons. Specimen: blood. The receptor source for this set is a male donor with severe acne vulgaris. Each CDR3 is given with its conserved first and last residue. A D gene is named only where the DNA matches it firmly. The size entry is marked missing in some rows and otherwise reads once, few, many or a size class.

v_call	d_call	j_call	clone_size	cdr3_nt	cdr3_aa
TRBV6-1	TRBD2	TRBJ2-7	-	TGTGCCAGCAGTTACACTAGCGGAACCTACGAGCAGTACTTC	CASSYTSGTYEQYF
TRBV28	TRBD2	TRBJ2-1	many	TGTGCCAGCAGTCCTAGCGGGAGCTCCTACAATGAGCAGTTCTTC	CASSPSGSSYNEQFF
TRBV7-9	-	TRBJ1-4	-	TGTGCCAGCAGCCTAACTGGTGAGGGCACGGACTTT	CASSLTGEGTDF
TRBV6-1	-	TRBJ1-2	many	TGTGCCAGCAGTGTAGACAGACTCGATGGCTACACCTTC	CASSVDRLDGYTF
TRBV29-1	TRBD1	TRBJ1-4	-	TGCAGCGTTCCCGAGGACAGGGGCGGTGAAAAACTGTTTTTT	CSVPEDRGGEKLFF
TRBV3-1	-	TRBJ2-1	-	TGTGCCAGCAGCCCCACGGGGGATGCCTACAATGAGCAGTTCTTC	CASSPTGDAYNEQFF
TRBV7-9	TRBD2	TRBJ2-7	-	TGTGCCAGCAGCTTTTCGCGGGAGCGGGAGCAGTACTTC	CASSFSREREQYF
TRBV7-9	TRBD2	TRBJ2-5	few	TGTGCCAGCAGCTCGACTAGCTCCAAGGAGACCCAGTACTTC	CASSSTSSKETQYF
TRBV5-1	-	TRBJ1-1	-	TGCGCCAGCAGCCACGACAGCTTACTTGTTGCTGAAGCTTTCTTT	CASSHDSLLVAEAFF
TRBV30	TRBD1	TRBJ1-5	-	TGTGCCTGGAGTCTACAGGGGAATCAGCCCCAGCATTTT	CAWSLQGNQPQHF
TRBV2	TRBD2	TRBJ2-3	-	TGTGCCAGCAGTGAACTAGCGGGGGGGCCGGCAGTTACGCAGTATTTT	CASSELAGGPAVTQYF
TRBV24-1	-	TRBJ2-3	many	TGTGCCACCAGTCCTGGACTATACACAGATACGCAGTATTTT	CATSPGLYTDTQYF
TRBV14	TRBD1	TRBJ1-2	once	TGTGCCAGCAGCCGCGGGACAGCGGCGATTTTCTATGGCTACATCTTC	CASSRGTAAIFYGYIF
TRBV7-2	TRBD2	TRBJ2-1	medium-sized	TGTGCCAGCAGCGCCCTGGGGGAGGGGGAGCAGTTCTTC	CASSALGEGEQFF
TRBV7-3	TRBD2	TRBJ2-5	-	TGTGCCAGCAGCCCTATCGGACTAGCGGGAGCGGAGACCCAGTACTTC	CASSPIGLAGAETQYF
TRBV4-2	TRBD1	TRBJ2-3	-	TGTGCCAGCAGACAGGTAGGGGGCGTAGATACGCAGTATTTT	CASRQVGGVDTQYF
TRBV15	-	TRBJ2-6	-	TGTGCCACCAGCGGGGTTACCGGGCCCCTCCTGGCTTTC	CATSGVTGPLLAF
TRBV29-1	-	TRBJ2-7	many	TGCAGCGTCATTTTCCGGGACACCTACGAGCAGTACTTC	CSVIFRDTYEQYF
TRBV12-3/TRBV12-4	-	TRBJ1-6	once	TGTGCCAGCAGTCGGAGGGCAGGGTATAATTCACCCCTCCACTTT	CASSRRAGYNSPLHF
TRBV24-1	-	TRBJ1-1	many	TGTGCCTCCCAGCCTGCGGTGGGCACTGAAGCTTTCTTT	CASQPAVGTEAFF
TRBV20-1	TRBD2	TRBJ2-7	-	TGCAGTGCTAGAGTATCGGGACTAGCGGGACCCTACGAGCAGTACTTC	CSARVSGLAGPYEQYF
TRBV29-1	-	TRBJ2-7	-	TGCAGCGTTGGACGCCCCGCAGGGCGCGAGCAGTACTTC	CSVGRPAGREQYF
TRBV2	-	TRBJ1-4	-	TGTGCCAGCAGCGCGGACGCTGAAAAACTGTTTTTT	CASSADAEKLFF
TRBV2	-	TRBJ1-5	many	TGTGCCAGCAGCTGGGGGGGCCAGCCCCAGCATTTT	CASSWGGQPQHF
TRBV13	TRBD2	TRBJ2-1	-	TGTGCCAGCAGCTCCGGGGGGGCCGACTACAATGAGCAGTTCTTC	CASSSGGADYNEQFF
TRBV28	TRBD1	TRBJ1-5	-	TGTGCCAGCAGTGCCTACCTACTGCACAGGGGAGAGGTTGATCAGCCCCAGCATTTT	CASSAYLLHRGEVDQPQHF
TRBV10-3	TRBD1	TRBJ1-1	-	TGTGCCAGCAGTCAGTACTGGACAGGGGATTCACTGAACACTGAAGCTTTCTTT	CASSQYWTGDSLNTEAFF
TRBV7-2	-	TRBJ1-2	many	TGTGCCAGCAGACAGGGTACCCCTCCCGGTGGCTACACCTTC	CASRQGTPPGGYTF
TRBV14	-	TRBJ2-7	few	TGTGCCAGCAGCCAAGGCGTTCTAGGGGATCGTCGCTACGAGCAGTACTTC	CASSQGVLGDRRYEQYF
TRBV29-1	TRBD1	TRBJ2-7	medium-sized	TGCAGCGTTGAAAGGACAGGTAGAGGCGAGCAGTACTTC	CSVERTGRGEQYF
TRBV7-9	TRBD2	TRBJ2-2	-	TGTGCCAGCAGCTTACCCCTAGCGGTGAACACCGGGGAGCTGTTTTTT	CASSLPLAVNTGELFF
TRBV5-8	TRBD1	TRBJ2-7	-	TGTGCCAGCAGCAGCCGGGACAGGGACTACGAGCAGTACTTC	CASSSRDRDYEQYF
TRBV7-9	-	TRBJ2-1	medium-sized	TGTGCCAGCAGCCGTCCCTTGGCCTGGCGGGACGGGATCAATGAGCAGTTCTTC	CASSRPLAWRDGINEQFF
TRBV7-9	TRBD1	TRBJ2-7	-	TGTGCCAGCAGCCCGGGACAGGGGGCTGGGGAGCAGTACTTC	CASSPGQGAGEQYF
TRBV14	-	TRBJ2-7	-	TGTGCCAGCAGCCAAGGGATAGGGGTCTACGAGCAGTACTTC	CASSQGIGVYEQYF
TRBV29-1	-	TRBJ1-4	-	TGCAGCGTGCCGGGTGCAACTAATGAAAAACTGTTTTTT	CSVPGATNEKLFF